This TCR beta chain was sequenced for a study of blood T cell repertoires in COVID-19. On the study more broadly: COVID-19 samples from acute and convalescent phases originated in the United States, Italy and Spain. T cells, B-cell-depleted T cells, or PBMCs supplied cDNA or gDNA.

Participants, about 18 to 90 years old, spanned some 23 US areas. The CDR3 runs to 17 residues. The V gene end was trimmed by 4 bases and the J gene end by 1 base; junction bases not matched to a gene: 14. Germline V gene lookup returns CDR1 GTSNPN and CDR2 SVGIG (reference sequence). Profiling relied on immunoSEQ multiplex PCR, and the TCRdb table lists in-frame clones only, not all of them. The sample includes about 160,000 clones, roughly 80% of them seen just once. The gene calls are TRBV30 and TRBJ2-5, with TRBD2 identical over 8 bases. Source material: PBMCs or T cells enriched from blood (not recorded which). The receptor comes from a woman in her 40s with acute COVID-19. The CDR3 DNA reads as TGTGCCTGGACCCACCGTTCTGGCGGGAGGACCCAAGAGACCCAGTACTTC. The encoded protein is CAWTHRSGGRTQETQYF.